This record concerns one TCR beta chain sequence. This sample was taken from a study of T cell changes during pregnancy in multiple sclerosis. Profiling relied on immunoSEQ multiplex PCR, and the TCRdb table lists in-frame clones only, not all of them. The profile covers 50,000 to 60,000 clones, with about 90% appearing a single time and around 0.57% taken by the ten largest. CDR3 length equals 12 residues. Trimming cost V 4 bases and J 8 bases; bases outside gene matches: 2. The germline V gene encodes CDR1 WNHNN and CDR2 SYGVQD (reference sequence). The chain carries TRBV10-1 and TRBJ1-2; 9 bases line up with TRBD1. The specimen comprised CD4+ T cells from peripheral blood mononuclear cells, sampled in the first trimester of pregnancy. This TCR was sampled from a female donor with multiple sclerosis, enrolled in a pregnancy study. This CDR3 is CASSGDRAGYTF. Written as DNA, the CDR3 is TGCGCCAGCAGTGGGGACAGGGCCGGCTACACCTTC.